This TCR beta chain was recovered during a study of Ad26.COV2.S vaccination and SARS-CoV-2 variants. The CDR3 sequence is 12 residues long. V lost 3 bases to trimming and J lost 2 bases, with 4 bases between them. Germline CDR1 reads LGHDT; CDR2 reads YNNKEL (reference sequence). As regards this clone: Its antigen is as yet unknown. The identical CDR3 is also encoded by other nucleotide sequences in the sample.

Repertoires were generated with immunoSEQ multiplex PCR, while TCRdb's copy carries only in-frame clones and drops some. This sample has 350,000 to 450,000 clones; roughly 94% occur once, and the top ten carry 3% to 4%. General study findings and limits: Spike-specific TCR breadth in vaccine recipients exceeded that seen in placebo recipients.

Sequences were derived from peripheral blood, sampled after recovery from COVID-19. The origin of this receptor is a human donor who had recovered from COVID-19. The chain joins TRBV3-1 (or the pseudogene TRBV3-2) to TRBJ1-1; D gene unclear. The CDR3 coding sequence is TGTGCCAGCAGCCAGGCTAACACTGAAGCTTTCTTT. Its translation: CASSQANTEAFF.